The present entry profiles one T cell receptor beta chain with its context. Its antigen is currently unknown. The blood draw at each of two time points yielded six milliliters of peripheral blood. This specimen belongs to a study of prognosis after radiotherapy for stage I lung cancer. Background on the study: Patients in the cohort never received concurrent therapy with stereotactic body radiotherapy. Study findings and constraints: Once stereotactic body radiation therapy had been given, unique TCR clone counts fell, with a median of approximately 10,000 versus 7,000.

Germline CDR1 reads LGHDT; CDR2 reads YNNKEL (reference sequence). This CDR3 region has 16 residues. V was trimmed by 4 bases and J by 17 bases, leaving 27 bases between them. The genomic DNA TCR beta CDR3 region underwent two rounds of multiplex PCR. The use of primers specific to each TRBV and TRBJ gene characterized first-round PCR. Each CDR3 protein gets one entry after TCRdb re-called the multiplex PCR reads with MiXCR. Of approximately 25,000 distinct CDR3 sequences listed, just over 45% were seen once; the top ten hold 14% to 15%. The clonotype comes from a donor at least 50 years old with non-small cell lung cancer. J is TRBJ1-6 and V is TRBV3-1; D might be TRBD1 (5 bases). This material consisted of PBMCs, taken before or after stereotactic body radiation therapy (not recorded which). CDR3 in amino acids: CASSLGTSSYNSTIHF. In DNA, the CDR3 is TGTGCCAGCAGCCTCGGGACTAGCTCCTATAATTCAACCATCCACTTT.